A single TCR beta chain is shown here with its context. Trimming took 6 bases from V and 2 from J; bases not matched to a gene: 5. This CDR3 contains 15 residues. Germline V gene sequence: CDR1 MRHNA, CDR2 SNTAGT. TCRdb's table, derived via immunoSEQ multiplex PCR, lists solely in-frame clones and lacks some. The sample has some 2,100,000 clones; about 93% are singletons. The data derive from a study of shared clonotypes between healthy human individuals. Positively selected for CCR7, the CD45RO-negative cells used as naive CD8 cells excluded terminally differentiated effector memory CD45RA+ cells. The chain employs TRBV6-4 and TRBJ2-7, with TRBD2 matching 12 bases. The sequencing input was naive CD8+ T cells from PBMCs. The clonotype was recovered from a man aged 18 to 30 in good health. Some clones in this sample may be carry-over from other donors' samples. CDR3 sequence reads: CASRQGLAGTYEQYF. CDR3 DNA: TGTGCCAGCAGACAAGGACTAGCGGGGACCTACGAGCAGTACTTC.